Following are 18 T cell receptor beta chains from one sample sequenced in a study of T cell changes during pregnancy in multiple sclerosis. The protocol was immunoSEQ multiplex PCR, while the TCRdb copy is restricted to in-frame clones and leaves out a portion. This table holds about 98,000 clones, under 95% found once. The starting material was peripheral blood, obtained after pregnancy. These receptors originate from a female donor in good health, enrolled as a control in a pregnancy study.

V usage is TRBV12-5 and J usage is TRBJ2-7; D is possibly TRBD2 (6 bases). Trimming shortened V by 2 bases and J by 5 bases, and 10 bases separated the two germline ends. Germline V CDR1 and CDR2: LGHNT, FRNRAP. There are 13 residues in the CDR3. CDR3 sequence reads: CASGLSGDHEQYF. The CDR3 region has the DNA TGTGCTAGTGGTTTGTCGGGGGACCACGAGCAGTACTTC. Full variable domain (missing parts from reference TRBV12-5 and TRBJ2-7): DARVTQTPRHKVTEMGQEVTMRCQPILGHNTVFWYRQTMMQGLELLAYFRNRAPLDDSGMPKDRFSAEMPDATLATLKIQPSEPRDSAVYFCASGLSGDHEQYFGPGTRLTVT.

This clone came up once. The J gene is TRBJ1-5, the V gene TRBV30; no clear D. V lost 5 bases to trimming and J lost 3 bases, with 14 bases between them. Per germline, CDR1 GTSNPN and CDR2 SVGIG (reference sequence). CDR3 size: 14 residues. The CDR3 DNA follows: TGTGCCTGGGCTGACTCGGGTAACAATCAGCCCCAGCATTTT. It codes for CAWADSGNNQPQHF. Full variable domain (rest looked up from reference TRBV30 and TRBJ1-5): SQTIHQWPATLVQPVGSPLSLECTVEGTSNPNLYWYRQAAGRGLQLLFYSVGIGQISSEVPQNLSASRPQDRQFILSSKKLLLSDSGFYLCAWADSGNNQPQHFGDGTRLSIL.

CDR3 sequence: CASSLGQNEQFF. The CDR3 bases are TGTGCCAGCAGCTTGGGACAGAATGAGCAGTTCTTC. This chain uses TRBV11-2 with TRBJ2-1, with 7 bases identical to TRBD1. V lost 3 bases to trimming and J lost 7 bases; unmatched junction nucleotides: 0. Germline V CDR1 and CDR2: SGHAT, FQNNGV. The CDR3 has 12 amino acids.

The chain uses TRBV11-1 and TRBJ1-6; TRBD1 matches 7 bases. CDR3 size: 14 residues. Per the germline V gene, CDR1 is SGHAT and CDR2 is FQDESV (reference sequence). Trimming took 5 bases from V and 4 from J; bases not matched to a gene: 2. The CDR3 region has the DNA TGTGCCAGCAGCAGGGACAGTTATAATTCACCCCTCCACTTT. It translates to CASSRDSYNSPLHF.

This chain links TRBV9 with TRBJ2-1; 7 nucleotides match TRBD2. The junction had 7 bases not matched to a gene; V was cut back by 0 bases and J by 4 bases. Germline V CDR1 and CDR2: SGDLS, YYNGEE. The CDR3 runs to 16 residues. CDR3 coding DNA: TGTGCCAGCAGCGTAGCTTCGCTAGCGGTATACAATGAGCAGTTCTTC. It specifies CASSVASLAVYNEQFF.

Only one count was recorded for this clone. The chain joins TRBV27 to TRBJ2-5, with D tentatively TRBD1 (6 bases). The better agreement between TRBJ2-7 and the DNA end casts doubt on the J call. CDR3 size: 15 residues. In germline, CDR1 is MNHEY, CDR2 SMNVEV (reference sequence). CDR3 nucleotide sequence: TGTGCCAGTCAAGCTGGGACCAGGGGTTCCTACGAGCAGTACTTC. Protein sequence: CASQAGTRGSYEQYF.

The CDR3 protein is CASSPKTGLAGNARRGDTQYF. The DNA for the CDR3 is TGTGCCAGCAGCCCTAAAACCGGGCTAGCGGGGAATGCTAGGCGTGGAGATACGCAGTATTTT. The J gene is TRBJ2-3, the V gene TRBV4-2, with 9 bases identical to TRBD2. From germline, CDR1 is LGHNA and CDR2 YNFKEQ. Germline trimming cut 4 bases from V and 5 bases from J; bases unmatched to any gene: 25. The CDR3 has 21 residues.

V usage is TRBV5-1 and J usage is TRBJ2-3; D is unresolved. The germline V gene encodes CDR1 SGHRS and CDR2 YFSETQ. CDR3 length: 15 residues. V lost 0 bases, J lost 1 base, and 9 bases lay in between. CDR3 sequence reads: CASSLAFVGTDTQYF. CDR3 bases: TGCGCCAGCAGCTTGGCCTTCGTCGGCACAGATACGCAGTATTTT. Supplemented by reference TRBV5-1 and TRBJ2-3, the full variable domain reads KAGVTQTPRYLIKTRGQQVTLSCSPISGHRSVSWYQQTPGQGLQFLFEYFSETQRNKGNFPGRFSGRQFSNSRSEMNVSTLELGDSALYLCASSLAFVGTDTQYFGPGTRLTVL.

Only a few counts were recorded for this clone. J is TRBJ1-2 and V is TRBV30, with TRBD1 as a possible D gene (6 bases). The germline gives CDR1 GTSNPN, CDR2 SVGIG (reference sequence). The CDR3 has 14 amino acids. V was shortened by 3 bases and J by 4 bases, with 15 bases between the two germline ends. CDR3 protein: CAWRGDRLFYGYTF. The DNA of the CDR3 is TGTGCCTGGAGAGGAGACAGGCTATTCTATGGCTACACCTTC.

The chain couples TRBV6-1 to TRBJ1-1, with 10 bases that match TRBD1. Trimming removed 6 bases from V and 6 bases from J; junction bases left unmatched: 10. CDR1 is MNHNS and CDR2 is SASEGT in the germline V gene. The CDR3 covers 15 residues. This CDR3 reads CASRLTGTGVAEAFF. Written as DNA, the CDR3 is TGTGCCAGCAGACTTACCGGGACAGGGGTCGCTGAAGCTTTCTTT.

This chain links TRBV11-2 with TRBJ2-3; no firm D call. The CDR3 totals 12 residues. The V gene lost 6 bases and the J gene lost 2 bases, with 6 bases spanning the gap. CDR1 is SGHAT and CDR2 is FQNNGV in the germline V gene. CDR3 in DNA: TGTGCCAGCAGTCAACTCACAGATACGCAGTATTTT. Translated: CASSQLTDTQYF.

The chain carries TRBV4-2 and TRBJ2-1; 12 positions match TRBD2. The CDR3 totals 15 residues. Germline CDR1 reads LGHNA; CDR2 reads YNFKEQ. The junction had 3 bases not matched to a gene; V was cut back by 1 base and J by 8 bases. The CDR3, as DNA: TGTGCCAGCAGCCAAGTACTAGCGGGGGGTTATGAGCAGTTCTTC. Its translation is CASSQVLAGGYEQFF.

This chain joins TRBV14 and TRBJ2-1; D remains ambiguous. The CDR3 spans 15 residues. Germline-derived CDR1 and CDR2 are SGHDN and FVKESK. The V and J ends lost 1 base and 4 bases respectively, with 11 bases between them. The CDR3 is CASSQVLQAYNEQFF. The CDR3 DNA sequence: TGTGCCAGCAGCCAAGTCTTGCAGGCGTACAATGAGCAGTTCTTC.

This clone was found a few times. The chain carries TRBV29-1 and TRBJ1-1; D remains ambiguous. This CDR3 comprises 13 residues. The germline CDR1 and CDR2 sequences are SQVTM and ANQGSEA. With 3 bases removed from V and 5 bases from J, the gap between germline ends came to 13 bases. The CDR3 DNA is TGCAGCGTTGACCCAGAAGCGGGGACTGAAGCTTTCTTT. Translated, it gives CSVDPEAGTEAFF. Full variable domain (missing parts from reference TRBV29-1 and TRBJ1-1): SAVISQKPSRDICQRGTSLTIQCQVDSQVTMMFWYRQQPGQSLTLIATANQGSEATYESGFVIDKFPISRPNLTFSTLTVSNMSPEDSSIYLCSVDPEAGTEAFFGQGTRLTVV.

The rearrangement links TRBV5-4 to TRBJ2-7, with 8 bases identical to TRBD2. Germline V lookup: CDR1 SGHNT, CDR2 YYREEE (reference sequence). The CDR3 runs to 14 residues. Losses at the gene ends were 0 bases for V and 3 bases for J; bases not matched to a gene: 2. The CDR3 DNA sequence: TGTGCCAGCAGCTTGGAAGCGGGGGACTACGAGCAGTACTTC. Its protein product is CASSLEAGDYEQYF.

The chain links TRBV20-1 to TRBJ2-1, with D possibly matching TRBD2 (5 bases). The germline V gene encodes CDR1 DFQATT and CDR2 SNEGSKA (reference sequence). Trimming stripped 5 bases from V and 5 bases from J, with 7 bases between. The CDR3 is 11 residues long. CDR3 in amino acids: CSALLDNEQFF. The CDR3 DNA reads TGCAGTGCTCTACTAGACAATGAGCAGTTCTTC.

J is TRBJ2-1 and V is TRBV28; 9 bases match TRBD2. J lost 5 bases, V lost 4 bases, and 15 bases had no gene match. This CDR3 region has 18 residues. Per the germline V gene, CDR1 is MDHEN and CDR2 is SYDVKM. CDR3 sequence (DNA): TGTGCCAGCAGTTCATGGGGAGGATTAGCGGGGGCTCACAATGAGCAGTTCTTC. Translated: CASSSWGGLAGAHNEQFF. Filled out from reference TRBV28 and TRBJ2-1, the complete variable domain reads DVKVTQSSRYLVKRTGEKVFLECVQDMDHENMFWYRQDPGLGLRLIYFSYDVKMKEKGDIPEGYSVSREKKERFSLILESASTNQTSMYLCASSSWGGLAGAHNEQFFGPGTRLTVL.

V is TRBV27 and J is TRBJ2-7; the D is unclear. Trimming removed 4 bases from V and 0 bases from J, with 10 bases in between. The CDR3 length is 14 residues. Germline V lookup: CDR1 MNHEY, CDR2 SMNVEV (reference sequence). This CDR3 is CASSSLVHSYEQYF. In DNA, the CDR3 is TGTGCCAGCAGTTCCCTAGTCCACTCCTACGAGCAGTACTTC.